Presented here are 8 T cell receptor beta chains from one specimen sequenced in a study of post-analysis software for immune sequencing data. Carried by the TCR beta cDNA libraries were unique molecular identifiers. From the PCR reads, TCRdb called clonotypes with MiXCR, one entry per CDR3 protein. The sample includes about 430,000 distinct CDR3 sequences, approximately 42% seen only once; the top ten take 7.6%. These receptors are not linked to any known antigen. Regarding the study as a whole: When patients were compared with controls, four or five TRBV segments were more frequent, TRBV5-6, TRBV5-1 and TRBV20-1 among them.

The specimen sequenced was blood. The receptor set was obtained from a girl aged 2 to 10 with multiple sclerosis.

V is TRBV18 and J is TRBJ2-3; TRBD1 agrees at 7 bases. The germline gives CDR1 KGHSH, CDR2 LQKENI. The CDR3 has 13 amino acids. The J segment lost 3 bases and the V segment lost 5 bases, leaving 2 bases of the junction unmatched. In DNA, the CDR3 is TGTGCCAGCTCAAACAGGGGAACAGATACGCAGTATTTT. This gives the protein CASSNRGTDTQYF.

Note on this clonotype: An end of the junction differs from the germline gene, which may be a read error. CDR3 sequence (DNA): TGTGCCAACAGTACAGACAGGGACATCTACAATGAGCAGTTCTTC. This translates into CANSTDRDIYNEQFF. V is TRBV27 and J is TRBJ2-1; TRBD1 matches at 7 bases. In germline, CDR1 is MNHEY, CDR2 SMNVEV (reference sequence). The CDR3 has 15 amino acids.

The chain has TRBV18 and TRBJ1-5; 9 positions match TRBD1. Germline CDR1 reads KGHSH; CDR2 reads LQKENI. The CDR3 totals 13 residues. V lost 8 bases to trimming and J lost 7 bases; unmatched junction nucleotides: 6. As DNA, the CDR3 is TGTGCCAGCCAAGACAGGGGGGACCAGCCCCAGCATTTT. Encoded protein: CASQDRGDQPQHF.

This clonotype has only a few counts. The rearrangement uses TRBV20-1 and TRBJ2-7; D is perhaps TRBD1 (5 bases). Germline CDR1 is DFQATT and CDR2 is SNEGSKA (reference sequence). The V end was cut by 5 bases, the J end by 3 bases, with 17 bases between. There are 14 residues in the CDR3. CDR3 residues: CSASSPDMSYEQYF. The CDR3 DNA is TGCAGTGCTTCCTCTCCGGACATGAGCTACGAGCAGTACTTC.

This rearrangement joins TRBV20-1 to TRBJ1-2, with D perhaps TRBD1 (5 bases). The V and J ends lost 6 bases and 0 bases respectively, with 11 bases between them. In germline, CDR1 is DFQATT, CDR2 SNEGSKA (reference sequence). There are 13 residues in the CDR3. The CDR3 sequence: CSARDGTNYGYTF. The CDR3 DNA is TGCAGTGCAAGGGACGGAACTAACTATGGCTACACCTTC.

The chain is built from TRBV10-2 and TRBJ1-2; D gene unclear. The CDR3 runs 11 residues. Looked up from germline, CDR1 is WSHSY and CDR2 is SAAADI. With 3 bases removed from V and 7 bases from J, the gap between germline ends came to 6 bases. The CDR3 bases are TGCGCCAGCAGTGATAGGGTTGGCTACACCTTC. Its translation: CASSDRVGYTF.

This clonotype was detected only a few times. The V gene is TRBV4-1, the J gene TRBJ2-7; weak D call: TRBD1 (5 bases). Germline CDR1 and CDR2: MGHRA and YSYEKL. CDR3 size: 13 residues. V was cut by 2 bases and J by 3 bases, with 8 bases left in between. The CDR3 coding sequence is TGCGCCAGCAGCCAATACAGGTACTACGAGCAGTACTTC. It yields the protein CASSQYRYYEQYF.

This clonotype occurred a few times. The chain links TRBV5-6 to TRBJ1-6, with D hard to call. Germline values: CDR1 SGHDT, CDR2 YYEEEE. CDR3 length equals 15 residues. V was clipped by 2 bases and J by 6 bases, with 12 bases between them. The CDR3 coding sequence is TGTGCCAGCAGCTTCAGGTGGTCTGGTAATTCACCCCTCCACTTT. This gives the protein CASSFRWSGNSPLHF.